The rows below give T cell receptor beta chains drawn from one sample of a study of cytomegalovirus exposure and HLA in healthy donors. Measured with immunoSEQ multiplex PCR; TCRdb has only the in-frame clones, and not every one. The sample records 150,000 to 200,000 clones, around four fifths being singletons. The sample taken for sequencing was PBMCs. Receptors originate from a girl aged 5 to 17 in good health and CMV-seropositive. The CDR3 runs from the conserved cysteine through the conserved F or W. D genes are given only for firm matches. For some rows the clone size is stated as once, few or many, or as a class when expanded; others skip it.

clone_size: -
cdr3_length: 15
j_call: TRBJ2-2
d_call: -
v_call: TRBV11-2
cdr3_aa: CASSLLQGIAGELFF
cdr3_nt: TGTGCCAGCAGCCTTCTCCAGGGGATAGCCGGGGAGCTGTTTTTT

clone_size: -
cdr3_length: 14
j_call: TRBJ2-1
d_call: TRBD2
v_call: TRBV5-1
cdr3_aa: CASISGGAEDEQFF
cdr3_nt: TGCGCCAGCATCAGCGGGGGGGCCGAAGATGAGCAGTTCTTC

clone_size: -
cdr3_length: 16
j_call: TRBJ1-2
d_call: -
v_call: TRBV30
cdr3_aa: CAWSVSDNRLNYGYTF
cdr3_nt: TGTGCCTGGAGTGTCTCAGACAACAGATTGAACTATGGCTACACCTTC

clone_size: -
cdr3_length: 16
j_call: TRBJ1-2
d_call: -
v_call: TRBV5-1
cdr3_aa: CASRPGTDTGINGYTF
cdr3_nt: TGCGCCAGCAGACCTGGCACGGACACTGGAATCAATGGCTACACCTTC

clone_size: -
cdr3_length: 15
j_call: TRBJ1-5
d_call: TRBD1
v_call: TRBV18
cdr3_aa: CASSTDQGARQPQHF
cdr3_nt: TGTGCCAGCTCAACAGACCAGGGGGCCCGGCAGCCCCAGCATTTT

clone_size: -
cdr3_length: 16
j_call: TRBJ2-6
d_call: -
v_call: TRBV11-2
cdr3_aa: CASSLERSLRANVLTF
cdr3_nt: TGTGCCAGCAGCTTGGAGAGGTCTCTGAGGGCCAACGTCCTGACTTTC

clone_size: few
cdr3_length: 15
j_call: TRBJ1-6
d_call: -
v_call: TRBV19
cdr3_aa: CASSMGQANNSPLHF
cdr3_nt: TGTGCCAGTAGTATGGGGCAGGCGAATAATTCACCCCTCCACTTT

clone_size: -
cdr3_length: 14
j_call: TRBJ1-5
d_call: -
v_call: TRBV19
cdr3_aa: CASSIQEGNQPQHF
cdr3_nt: TGTGCCAGTAGTATCCAGGAGGGAAATCAGCCCCAGCATTTT

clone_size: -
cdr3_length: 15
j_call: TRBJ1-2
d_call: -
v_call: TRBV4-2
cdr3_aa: CASSQDVRTNYGYTF
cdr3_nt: TGTGCCAGCAGCCAAGATGTTCGGACAAACTATGGCTACACCTTC

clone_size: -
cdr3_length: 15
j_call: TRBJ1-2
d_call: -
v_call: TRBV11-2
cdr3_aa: CASSNLGEWDYGYTF
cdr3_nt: TGTGCCAGCAGCAACCTCGGGGAGTGGGACTATGGCTACACCTTC

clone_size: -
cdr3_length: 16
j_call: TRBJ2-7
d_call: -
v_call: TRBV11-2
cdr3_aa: CASNKGEGGPLYEQYF
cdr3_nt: TGTGCCAGCAACAAAGGGGAGGGGGGGCCCTTGTACGAGCAGTACTTC

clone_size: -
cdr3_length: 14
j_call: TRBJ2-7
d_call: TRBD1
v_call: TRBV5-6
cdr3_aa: CASSWPGQGAGQYF
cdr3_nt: TGTGCCAGCAGCTGGCCGGGACAGGGCGCAGGTCAGTACTTC

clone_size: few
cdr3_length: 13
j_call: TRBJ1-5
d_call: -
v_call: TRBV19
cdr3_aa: CASSIGAQQPQHF
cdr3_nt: TGTGCCAGTAGTATAGGGGCACAACAGCCCCAGCATTTT

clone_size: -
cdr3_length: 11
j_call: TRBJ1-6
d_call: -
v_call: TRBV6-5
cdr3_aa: CASSQGSTLHF
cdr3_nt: TGTGCCAGCAGCCAGGGTTCAACCCTCCACTTT

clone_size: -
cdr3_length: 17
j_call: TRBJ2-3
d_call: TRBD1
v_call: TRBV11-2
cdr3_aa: CASSPEGATLRTDTQYF
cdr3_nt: TGTGCCAGCAGCCCCGAGGGGGCTACTTTACGAACAGATACGCAGTATTTT

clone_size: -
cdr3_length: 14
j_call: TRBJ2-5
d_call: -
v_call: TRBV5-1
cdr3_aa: CASSRRGERETQYF
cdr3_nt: TGCGCCAGCAGCCGCAGGGGGGAGAGAGAGACCCAGTACTTC

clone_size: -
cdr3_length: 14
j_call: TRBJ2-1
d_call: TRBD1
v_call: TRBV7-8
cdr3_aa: CASSLGTGGNEQFF
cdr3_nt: TGTGCCAGCAGCTTAGGAACAGGGGGCAATGAGCAGTTCTTC

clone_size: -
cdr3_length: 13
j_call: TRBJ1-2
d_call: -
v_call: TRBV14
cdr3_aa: CASSQGQNYGYTF
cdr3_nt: TGTGCCAGCAGCCAAGGGCAGAACTATGGCTACACCTTC

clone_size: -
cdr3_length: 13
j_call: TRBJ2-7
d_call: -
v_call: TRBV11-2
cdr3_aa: CASSRTAFYEQYF
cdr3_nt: TGTGCCAGCAGCCGGACAGCCTTCTACGAGCAGTACTTC

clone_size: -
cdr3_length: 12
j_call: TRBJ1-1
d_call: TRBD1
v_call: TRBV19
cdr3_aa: CASDRGPTEAFF
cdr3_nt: TGTGCCAGCGACAGGGGGCCTACTGAAGCTTTCTTT

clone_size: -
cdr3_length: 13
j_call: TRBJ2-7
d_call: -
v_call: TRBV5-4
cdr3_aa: CASSLGGRDGQYF
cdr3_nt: TGTGCCAGCAGCTTGGGGGGTCGGGATGGGCAGTACTTC

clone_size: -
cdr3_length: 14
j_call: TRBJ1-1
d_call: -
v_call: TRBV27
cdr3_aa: CASSFTEISTEAFF
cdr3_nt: TGTGCCAGCAGTTTCACCGAGATATCCACTGAAGCTTTCTTT

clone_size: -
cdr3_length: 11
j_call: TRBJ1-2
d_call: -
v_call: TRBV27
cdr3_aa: CATGGSGGYTF
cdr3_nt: TGTGCCACCGGCGGGTCCGGGGGCTACACCTTC

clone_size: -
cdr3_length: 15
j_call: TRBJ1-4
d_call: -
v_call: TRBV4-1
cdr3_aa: CASSHPQAGGEKLFF
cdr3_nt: TGCGCCAGCAGCCACCCTCAGGCAGGAGGTGAAAAACTGTTTTTT

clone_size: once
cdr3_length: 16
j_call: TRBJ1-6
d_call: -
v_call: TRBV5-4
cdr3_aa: CASSLRPALGNSPLHF
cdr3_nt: TGTGCCAGCAGCTTGCGACCAGCTCTCGGGAATTCACCCCTCCACTTT

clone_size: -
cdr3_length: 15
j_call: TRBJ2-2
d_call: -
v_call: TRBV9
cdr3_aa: CASSVDASNTGELFF
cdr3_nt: TGTGCCAGCAGCGTAGATGCCAGTAACACCGGGGAGCTGTTTTTT

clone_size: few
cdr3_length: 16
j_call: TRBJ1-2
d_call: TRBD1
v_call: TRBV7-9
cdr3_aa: CASSGDRGLPNYGYTF
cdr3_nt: TGTGCCAGCTCAGGGGACAGGGGACTTCCTAACTATGGCTACACCTTC

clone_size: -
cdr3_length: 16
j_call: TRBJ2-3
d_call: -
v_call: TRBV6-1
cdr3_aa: CASSETPRLSTDTQYF
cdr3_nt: TGTGCCAGCAGTGAAACCCCCCGACTTAGCACAGATACGCAGTATTTT

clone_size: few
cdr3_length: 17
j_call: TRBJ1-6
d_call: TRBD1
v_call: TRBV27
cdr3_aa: CASSFRDRSSYNSPLHF
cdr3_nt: TGTGCCAGCAGTTTTAGGGACAGAAGCTCCTATAATTCACCCCTCCACTTT

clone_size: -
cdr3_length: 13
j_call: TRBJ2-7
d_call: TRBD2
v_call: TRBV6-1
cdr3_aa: CASRGTSNYEQYF
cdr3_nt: TGTGCCAGCAGGGGGACTAGCAACTACGAGCAGTACTTC

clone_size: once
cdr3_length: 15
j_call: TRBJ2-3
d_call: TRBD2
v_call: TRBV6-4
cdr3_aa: CASSVAGGSADTQYF
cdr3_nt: TGTGCCAGCAGTGTGGCGGGGGGCTCCGCAGATACGCAGTATTTT

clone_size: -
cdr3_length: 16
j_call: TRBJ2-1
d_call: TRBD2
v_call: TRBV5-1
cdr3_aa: CASSLRASGVYNEQFF
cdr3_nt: TGCGCCAGCAGCTTGAGGGCTAGCGGGGTCTACAATGAGCAGTTCTTC

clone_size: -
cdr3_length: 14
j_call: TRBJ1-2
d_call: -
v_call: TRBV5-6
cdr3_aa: CASSLNAGYYGYTF
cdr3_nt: TGTGCCAGCAGCTTGAACGCAGGCTACTATGGCTACACCTTC

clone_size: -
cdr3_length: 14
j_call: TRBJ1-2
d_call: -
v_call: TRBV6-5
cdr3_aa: CASRTGSGNYGYTF
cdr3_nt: TGTGCCAGCAGAACCGGGTCAGGGAACTATGGCTACACCTTC

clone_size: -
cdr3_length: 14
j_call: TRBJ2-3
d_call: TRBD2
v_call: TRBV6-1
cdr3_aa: CASSDQRGKDTQYF
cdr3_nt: TGTGCCAGCAGTGATCAGCGGGGGAAAGATACGCAGTATTTT

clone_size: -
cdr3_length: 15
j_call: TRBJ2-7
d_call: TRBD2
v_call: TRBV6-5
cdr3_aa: CATTPGPAGLYEQYF
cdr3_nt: TGTGCCACTACCCCCGGCCCAGCGGGGCTCTACGAGCAGTACTTC

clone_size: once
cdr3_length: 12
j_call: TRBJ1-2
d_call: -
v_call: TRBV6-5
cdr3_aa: CASSYSGATYTF
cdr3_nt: TGTGCCAGCAGTTATTCAGGGGCCACCTACACCTTC

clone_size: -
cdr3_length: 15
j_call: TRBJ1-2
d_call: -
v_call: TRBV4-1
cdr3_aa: CASSQDPSKNYGYTF
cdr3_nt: TGCGCCAGCAGCCAAGATCCTAGCAAGAACTATGGCTACACCTTC

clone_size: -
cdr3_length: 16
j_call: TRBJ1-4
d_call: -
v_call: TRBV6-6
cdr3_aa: CAAGKGTLNFNEKLFF
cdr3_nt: TGTGCAGCGGGAAAAGGAACCCTAAACTTTAATGAAAAACTGTTTTTT

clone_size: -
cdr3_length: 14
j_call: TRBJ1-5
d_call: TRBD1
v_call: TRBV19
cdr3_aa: CASSIRTGDQPQHF
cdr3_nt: TGTGCCAGTAGTATTAGGACAGGGGATCAGCCCCAGCATTTT

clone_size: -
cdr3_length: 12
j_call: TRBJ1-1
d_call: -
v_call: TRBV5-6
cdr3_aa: CASSYGQNEAFF
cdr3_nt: TGTGCCAGCAGTTACGGACAGAATGAAGCTTTCTTT

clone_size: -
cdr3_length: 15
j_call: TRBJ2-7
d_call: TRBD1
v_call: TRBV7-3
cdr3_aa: CASSLKGTGEGEQYF
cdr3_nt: TGTGCCAGCAGCTTAAAGGGGACAGGGGAGGGCGAGCAGTACTTC

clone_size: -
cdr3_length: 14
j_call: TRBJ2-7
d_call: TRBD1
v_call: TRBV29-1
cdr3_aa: CSVAGTGLRYEQYF
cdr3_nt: TGCAGCGTCGCCGGGACAGGGCTACGATACGAGCAGTACTTC

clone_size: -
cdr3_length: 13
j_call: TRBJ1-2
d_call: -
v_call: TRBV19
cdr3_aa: CASSMEQLRGYTF
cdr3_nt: TGTGCCAGTAGTATGGAGCAGCTGAGGGGCTACACCTTC

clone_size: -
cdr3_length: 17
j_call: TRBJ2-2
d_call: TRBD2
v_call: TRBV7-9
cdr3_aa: CASSPRPRGARPGELFF
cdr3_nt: TGTGCCAGCAGCCCCCGCCCGCGGGGGGCGCGTCCCGGGGAGCTGTTTTTT

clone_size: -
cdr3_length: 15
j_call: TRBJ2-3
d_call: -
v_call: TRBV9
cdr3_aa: CASSVSGWSTDTQYF
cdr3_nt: TGTGCCAGCAGCGTAAGTGGCTGGAGCACAGATACGCAGTATTTT

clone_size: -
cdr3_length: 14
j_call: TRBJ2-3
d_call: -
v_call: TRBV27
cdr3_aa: CASSLIPGRDTQYF
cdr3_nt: TGTGCCAGCAGTTTAATCCCAGGGCGGGATACGCAGTATTTT

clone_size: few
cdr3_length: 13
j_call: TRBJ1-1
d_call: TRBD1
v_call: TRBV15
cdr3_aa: CATSTGQGTSAFF
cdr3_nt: TGTGCCACCAGCACCGGACAGGGTACATCGGCTTTCTTT

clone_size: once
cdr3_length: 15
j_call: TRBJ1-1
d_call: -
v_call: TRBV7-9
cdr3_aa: CASSTAGGVYTEAFF
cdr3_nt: TGTGCCAGCAGCACCGCGGGAGGGGTCTACACTGAAGCTTTCTTT

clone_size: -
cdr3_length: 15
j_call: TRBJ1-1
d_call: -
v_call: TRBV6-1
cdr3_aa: CASSEAPGGVTEAFF
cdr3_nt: TGTGCCAGCAGTGAAGCGCCGGGGGGGGTCACTGAAGCTTTCTTT

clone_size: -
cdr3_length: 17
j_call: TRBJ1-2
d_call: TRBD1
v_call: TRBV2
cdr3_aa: CASSFPGQGDLNYGYTF
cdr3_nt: TGTGCCAGCAGCTTCCCGGGACAGGGGGACCTTAACTATGGCTACACCTTC

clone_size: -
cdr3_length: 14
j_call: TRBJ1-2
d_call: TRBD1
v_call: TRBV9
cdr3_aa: CASSATGGAGGYTF
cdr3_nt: TGTGCCAGCAGCGCAACAGGGGGCGCGGGTGGCTACACCTTC

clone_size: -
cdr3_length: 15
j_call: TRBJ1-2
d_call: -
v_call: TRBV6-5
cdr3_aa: CASSHFGQHYYGYTF
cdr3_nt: TGTGCCAGCAGTCACTTCGGACAGCATTACTATGGCTACACCTTC

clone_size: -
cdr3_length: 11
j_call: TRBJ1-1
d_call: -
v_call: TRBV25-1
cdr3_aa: CASSESGRAFF
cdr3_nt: TGTGCCAGCAGCGAATCGGGTAGGGCTTTCTTT

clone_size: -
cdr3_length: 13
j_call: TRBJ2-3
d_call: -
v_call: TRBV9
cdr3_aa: CASSVGGTDTQYF
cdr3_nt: TGTGCCAGCAGCGTAGGAGGCACAGATACGCAGTATTTT